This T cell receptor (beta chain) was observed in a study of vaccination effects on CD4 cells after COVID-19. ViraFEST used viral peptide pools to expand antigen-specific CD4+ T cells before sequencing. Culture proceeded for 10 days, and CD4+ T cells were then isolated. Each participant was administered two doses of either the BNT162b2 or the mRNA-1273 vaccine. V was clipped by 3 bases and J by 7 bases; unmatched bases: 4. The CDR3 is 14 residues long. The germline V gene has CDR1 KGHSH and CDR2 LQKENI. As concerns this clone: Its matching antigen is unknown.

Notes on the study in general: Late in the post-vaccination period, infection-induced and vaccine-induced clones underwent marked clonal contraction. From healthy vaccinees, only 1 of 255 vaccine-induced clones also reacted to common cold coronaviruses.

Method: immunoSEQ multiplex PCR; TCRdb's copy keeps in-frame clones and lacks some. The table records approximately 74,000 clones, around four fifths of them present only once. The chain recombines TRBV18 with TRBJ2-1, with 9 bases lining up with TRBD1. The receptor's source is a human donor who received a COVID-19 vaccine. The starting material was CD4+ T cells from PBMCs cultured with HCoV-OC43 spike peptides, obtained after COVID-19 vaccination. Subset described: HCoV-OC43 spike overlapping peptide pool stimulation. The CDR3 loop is CASSPTGQGNEQFF. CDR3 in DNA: TGTGCCAGCTCACCCACGGGACAGGGAAATGAGCAGTTCTTC.